Sequencing of this T cell receptor (beta chain) was carried out in a study of metastatic and nonmetastatic thyroid tumors. Study-level information: The comparison covered peripheral blood and tumor or nodule tissue in malignant and benign thyroid patients.

Comments on this clone: What it binds is unknown.

Study-wide results and caveats: According to reports, the diversity of TCR beta was significantly higher in malignant thyroid tumors than in benign nodules, and this held in both blood and tumor samples.

Patients had received no treatment of any kind before thyroid surgery. Authors' data handling: Between-group CDR3 differences, defined by clinicopathological status, yielded a distant-metastasis classifier for papillary thyroid cancer. From the PCR reads, TCRdb re-called clones with MiXCR. The V and J calls follow TCRdb's processing rather than the paper's. The sample contains about 13,000 clones, about 23% of which appear only once. CDR1 and CDR2 from the germline V gene are SGHRS and YFSETQ. With V trimmed by 0 bases and J by 8 bases, 4 bases remained unmatched. CDR3 length: 13 amino acids. Specimen: blood. The chain links TRBV5-1 to TRBJ1-2, with 7 bases matching TRBD1. This sequence was found in a female donor with papillary thyroid cancer or a benign thyroid nodule (not recorded which). Some clones in this sample may be carry-over from other donors' samples. DNA for the CDR3: TGCGCCAGCAGCTTGGAGGGACAGCAAGGCTACACCTTC. This sequence encodes CASSLEGQQGYTF.